Listed here are 31 T cell receptor beta chains from one sample, sequenced in a study of blood T cell repertoires in COVID-19. Libraries were prepared by immunoSEQ multiplex PCR; TCRdb keeps only in-frame clonotypes and omits some of them. Counted here are 200,000 to 250,000 clones, roughly nine tenths occurring once; the ten biggest clones make up 11%. Sequencing used PBMCs or T cells enriched from blood (not recorded which). These receptors came from a young man who had recovered from COVID-19.

This clone was observed once. The chain carries TRBV18 and TRBJ2-7; a weak D match, TRBD2 (6 bases). The V end was cut by 3 bases, the J end by 7 bases, with 16 bases between. CDR1 is KGHSH, CDR2 LQKENI, per germline. This CDR3 comprises 14 residues. Here the CDR3 reads CASSPNGGSGEQYF. The CDR3 DNA reads as TGTGCCAGCTCACCTAACGGGGGTTCGGGGGAGCAGTACTTC.

This clone was counted once. V usage is TRBV5-6 and J usage is TRBJ1-1, with D maybe TRBD1 (6 bases). CDR3 size: 15 residues. Germline V gene data show CDR1 as SGHDT and CDR2 as YYEEEE. V lost 0 bases and J 3 bases, leaving 12 bases between the germline ends. For the CDR3, the DNA is TGTGCCAGCAGCTTGGGGAGTTACAGGGACACTGAAGCTTTCTTT. Amino acids: CASSLGSYRDTEAFF.

Points on this clone: Different DNA sequences within this sample yield the same CDR3. The chain combines TRBV3-1 (or the pseudogene TRBV3-2) with TRBJ2-7; no clear D gene. V was clipped by 0 bases and J by 2 bases, with 8 bases between them. The CDR3 is 14 amino acids. Germline V gene sequence: CDR1 LGHDT, CDR2 YNNKEL (reference sequence). The CDR3 DNA follows: TGTGCCAGCAGCCAAGATTCCGGAGCCTACGAGCAGTACTTC. Translating it yields CASSQDSGAYEQYF.

The DNA for the CDR3 is TGTGCCAGCAGCCCGACAGCATCCTACGAGCAGTACTTC. Translation gives CASSPTASYEQYF. The V call is TRBV6-4, the J call TRBJ2-7, with a weak D call TRBD1 (5 bases). Germline assignment: CDR1 MRHNA and CDR2 SNTAGT. The CDR3 extends over 13 amino acids. V was trimmed by 6 bases and J by 1 base, leaving 10 bases between them.

The gene calls are TRBV11-2 and TRBJ1-5; perhaps TRBD1 as D (6 bases). Trimming cost V 1 base and J 7 bases, with 11 bases left between them. Germline CDR1 SGHAT, CDR2 FQNNGV. The length of the CDR3 is 14 residues. The DNA for the CDR3 is TGTGCCAGCAGCTTAGGGACAGCCCCCCAGCCCCAGCATTTT. Translating it yields CASSLGTAPQPQHF.

For the CDR3, the DNA is TGTGCCAGTAGTATAGCGAGGCGGGGCCTGCCGGGGGAGCTGTTTTTT. Its protein is CASSIARRGLPGELFF. The chain combines TRBV19 with TRBJ2-2, with TRBD2 as a possible D gene (6 bases). The CDR3 consists of 16 residues. The germline V and J ends were trimmed by 1 base and 8 bases, with 17 bases remaining between them. Germline CDR1 is LNHDA and CDR2 is SQIVND (reference sequence).

This sequence joins TRBV27 and TRBJ1-1; a weak D match, TRBD1 (5 bases). This CDR3 spans 14 amino acids. Trimming pared 11 bases from V and 3 bases from J, leaving 19 bases between. Germline V gene lookup returns CDR1 MNHEY and CDR2 SMNVEV (reference sequence). CDR3 amino acids: CASRNGGRDTEAFF. In DNA, the CDR3 is TGTGCCTCCAGGAACGGGGGAAGGGACACTGAAGCTTTCTTT.

This sequence joins TRBV21-1 and TRBJ2-1; the table assigns TRBD2, which was not confirmed against the DNA. TRBV21-1 is tagged as a pseudogene. The CDR3 spans 16 residues. The CDR3 DNA follows: TGTGCCAGCAGCTGCCGGGGGGGATTTCACTACAATGAGCAGTTCTTC. Translation gives CASSCRGGFHYNEQFF.

Notes on this clone: The junction departs from germline at one end; a sequencing error may be responsible. V gene TRBV25-1 combines with J gene TRBJ2-7; tentatively, D is TRBD1 (5 bases). CDR1 MGHDK and CDR2 SYGVNS come from the germline V gene. This CDR3 has 13 amino acids. CDR3 coding DNA: TGTGCCAGCAGTGAAGCTAGTAGGGGTACTTCGATATTC. Protein sequence: CASSEASRGTSIF.

This chain connects TRBV15 to TRBJ1-2; D possibly corresponds to TRBD1 (5 bases). Germline V gene lookup returns CDR1 LNHNV and CDR2 YYDKDF (reference sequence). Trimming cost V 1 base and J 3 bases, with 9 bases left between them. This CDR3 contains 14 residues. CDR3 sequence: CATSRVGTDYGYTF. CDR3 DNA: TGTGCCACCAGCAGAGTCGGGACTGACTATGGCTACACCTTC.

The V gene is TRBV19, the J gene TRBJ2-1; 10 positions match TRBD2. CDR3 length equals 16 residues. CDR1 and CDR2 from the germline V gene are LNHDA and SQIVND (reference sequence). The V segment lost 5 bases and the J segment 4 bases; nucleotides outside the gene matches: 8. The CDR3 DNA is TGTGCCAGTAGTTCTCAGACTAGCGGGTTTTACAATGAGCAGTTCTTC. The encoded protein is CASSSQTSGFYNEQFF.

This clone has a single count. This sequence joins TRBV9 and TRBJ1-1; D unclear. The V and J ends lost 2 bases and 2 bases respectively, with 7 bases between them. This CDR3 has 13 amino acids. From germline, CDR1 is SGDLS and CDR2 YYNGEE. The DNA for the CDR3 is TGTGCCAGCAGCGTCTTGACAAACACTGAAGCTTTCTTT. Amino acid sequence: CASSVLTNTEAFF.

The rearrangement links TRBV19 to TRBJ2-7; 9 bases match TRBD2. Germline V lookup: CDR1 LNHDA, CDR2 SQIVND (reference sequence). The CDR3 consists of 15 residues. Germline trimming cut 5 bases from V and 4 bases from J; bases unmatched to any gene: 9. CDR3 loop: CASSSVAGVGYEQYF. DNA for the CDR3: TGTGCCAGTAGTTCTGTAGCGGGGGTCGGGTACGAGCAGTACTTC.

This clone was counted only a few times. The V and J genes are TRBV30 and TRBJ2-7; 9 nucleotides agree with TRBD2. The CDR3 is 13 residues long. V shed 5 bases and J 1 base; nucleotides not matched to a gene: 3. Per the germline V gene, CDR1 is GTSNPN and CDR2 is SVGIG (reference sequence). The CDR3 protein is CAWGSGGSYEQYF. In nucleotides, the CDR3 is TGTGCCTGGGGTAGCGGGGGATCCTACGAGCAGTACTTC.

The sample holds one count of this clone. The gene calls are TRBV11-2 and TRBJ2-7; 8 bases line up with TRBD1. CDR3 length equals 14 residues. V lost 7 bases and J lost 1; bases outside the gene matches: 6. Germline V lookup: CDR1 SGHAT, CDR2 FQNNGV. CDR3 sequence: CASNEQGGSYEQYF. The CDR3, as DNA: TGTGCCAGCAACGAACAGGGGGGTTCCTACGAGCAGTACTTC.

The CDR3, as DNA: TGTGCCAGCAGTTTACAGGGGGGAGGCGGCTATGGCTACACCTTC. Protein sequence: CASSLQGGGGYGYTF. The chain uses TRBV27 and TRBJ1-2, with 7 bases fitting TRBD1. From germline, CDR1 is MNHEY and CDR2 SMNVEV (reference sequence). The length of the CDR3 is 15 residues. V lost 2 bases to trimming and J lost 4 bases; unmatched junction nucleotides: 7.

The chain recombines TRBV30 with TRBJ2-3, with 7 bases that match TRBD2. Germline V CDR1 and CDR2: GTSNPN, SVGIG (reference sequence). The CDR3 covers 14 residues. Losses at the gene ends were 4 bases for V and 0 bases for J; bases not matched to a gene: 4. The CDR3 reads CAWKKRGSTDTQYF. The CDR3 region has the DNA TGTGCCTGGAAGAAGCGGGGCAGCACAGATACGCAGTATTTT.

J is TRBJ1-5 and V is TRBV4-1, with 7 bases that match TRBD1. The CDR3 loop spans 16 amino acids. CDR1 and CDR2 from the germline V gene are MGHRA and YSYEKL. The V gene end was trimmed by 1 base and the J gene end by 4 bases; junction bases not matched to a gene: 7. CDR3 nucleotides: TGCGCCAGCAGCCAAGTCCTAGGGGGACAGAATCAGCCCCAGCATTTT. It codes for CASSQVLGGQNQPQHF.

The chain recombines TRBV3-1 (or the pseudogene TRBV3-2) with TRBJ1-5, with D maybe TRBD1 (5 bases). The CDR3 has 19 amino acids. CDR1 and CDR2 from the germline V gene are LGHDT and YNNKEL (reference sequence). V was pared by 2 bases and J by 2 bases, with 22 bases between. CDR3 in amino acids: CASSQYGQGYYWGNQPQHF. CDR3 nucleotide sequence: TGTGCCAGCAGCCAATATGGTCAGGGTTACTATTGGGGCAATCAGCCCCAGCATTTT.

The chain recombines TRBV7-9 with TRBJ1-5; D unclear. This CDR3 has 14 residues. The germline CDR1 and CDR2 sequences are SEHNR and FQNEAQ (reference sequence). V was cut by 5 bases and J by 3 bases, with 11 bases left in between. The CDR3 region is CASSPVVNNQPQHF. In DNA form, the CDR3 reads TGTGCCAGCAGCCCGGTGGTGAACAATCAGCCCCAGCATTTT.

This sequence joins TRBV7-8 and TRBJ2-5; 8 positions match TRBD1. J lost 1 base, V lost 5 bases, and 6 bases had no gene match. The CDR3 is 15 amino acids. Looked up from germline, CDR1 is SGHVS and CDR2 is FQNEAQ. The CDR3 DNA is TGTGCCAGCAGCGGACGACAGGGGCGCCAAGAGACCCAGTACTTC. Protein sequence: CASSGRQGRQETQYF.

The rearrangement links TRBV4-2 to TRBJ2-1; D possibly corresponds to TRBD1 (5 bases). CDR3 length: 16 amino acids. Germline loops: CDR1 LGHNA, CDR2 YNFKEQ. V was pared by 0 bases and J by 3 bases, with 12 bases between. This CDR3 reads CASSQEGALDYNEQFF. CDR3 bases: TGTGCCAGCAGCCAAGAAGGGGCCTTGGACTACAATGAGCAGTTCTTC.

The chain links TRBV9 to TRBJ2-1, with TRBD2 as a possible D gene (6 bases). CDR1 is SGDLS and CDR2 is YYNGEE in the germline V gene. The CDR3 length is 14 residues. V was trimmed by 2 bases and J by 7 bases, leaving 13 bases between them. The CDR3 sequence is CASSVRLVANEQFF. In DNA, the CDR3 is TGTGCCAGCAGCGTTAGACTAGTAGCAAATGAGCAGTTCTTC.

This chain joins TRBV18 and TRBJ1-2; 10 bases line up with TRBD1. V trimming: 6 bases; J trimming: 5 bases; junction bases outside the gene matches: 18. The germline V gene has CDR1 KGHSH and CDR2 LQKENI. CDR3 length: 18 residues. Written as DNA, the CDR3 is TGTGCCAGCTCTTCCTACGGACAGGGGGAACCAAGGCAATATGGCTACACCTTC. This sequence encodes CASSSYGQGEPRQYGYTF.

The chain recombines TRBV2 with TRBJ1-1, with D possibly TRBD1 on 6 matching bases. The CDR3 length is 13 residues. V lost 9 bases, J lost 6 bases, and 17 bases lay in between. Germline assignment: CDR1 SNHLY and CDR2 FYNNEI. CDR3 bases: TGTGCCAGAAGAGGTGGGGGCTGGGCTGAAGCTTTCTTT. It is translated as CARRGGGWAEAFF.

The rearrangement uses TRBV30 and TRBJ1-2; tentatively, D is TRBD1 (5 bases). The germline gives CDR1 GTSNPN, CDR2 SVGIG (reference sequence). The CDR3 length is 12 residues. With 8 bases removed from V and 8 bases from J, the gap between germline ends came to 18 bases. Written as DNA, the CDR3 is TGTGCCGGAAATCAGGGTACCGCGGGCTACACCTTC. Its translation: CAGNQGTAGYTF.

This chain connects TRBV27 to TRBJ2-7; D not certain. The germline V gene encodes CDR1 MNHEY and CDR2 SMNVEV (reference sequence). The germline V and J ends were trimmed by 2 bases and 1 base, with 18 bases remaining between them. There are 17 residues in the CDR3. The CDR3 region has the DNA TGTGCCAGCAGTTTACTTACAGCTAACGGTAGATCCTACGAGCAGTACTTC. This sequence encodes CASSLLTANGRSYEQYF.

The rearrangement uses TRBV10-3 and TRBJ2-5; D call uncertain. The germline V gene encodes CDR1 ENHRY and CDR2 SYGVKD. V lost 8 bases and J lost 0, with 7 bases in between. The CDR3 length is 12 residues. CDR3 residues: CAIGVDQETQYF. The CDR3 region has the DNA TGTGCCATCGGAGTGGACCAAGAGACCCAGTACTTC.

The J gene is TRBJ1-2, the V gene TRBV19; perhaps TRBD1 as D (6 bases). Germline CDR1 reads LNHDA; CDR2 reads SQIVND (reference sequence). The ends were cut back, 2 bases at V and 5 bases at J, with 15 bases in the middle. The length of the CDR3 is 15 residues. The CDR3 loop reads CASSIPTGTTYGYTF. In DNA, the CDR3 is TGTGCCAGTAGTATACCGACAGGTACCACTTATGGCTACACCTTC.

The chain links TRBV3-1 (or the pseudogene TRBV3-2) to TRBJ2-2, with 8 bases identical to TRBD2. Per germline, CDR1 LGHDT and CDR2 YNNKEL (reference sequence). Germline trimming cut 1 base from V and 4 bases from J; bases unmatched to any gene: 5. This CDR3 contains 16 residues. The CDR3 sequence is CASSQAGGRGTGELFF. The CDR3 DNA sequence: TGTGCCAGCAGCCAAGCGGGGGGGCGGGGCACCGGGGAGCTGTTTTTT.

This chain uses TRBV6-4 with TRBJ1-2; TRBD1 might be the D (5 bases). V shed 6 bases and J shed 8 bases, with 19 bases lying between them. The germline gives CDR1 MRHNA, CDR2 SNTAGT. This CDR3 is 14 amino acids long. The CDR3 sequence: CASRPLWTSMGYTF. The CDR3, as DNA: TGTGCCAGCAGACCTTTGTGGACATCGATGGGCTACACCTTC.